This T cell receptor (beta chain) appears in the sequencing data of a study of blood T cells in healthy people across ages (dated by TCRdb to the mid-2010s). Looking at the study overall: In model experiments, roughly one uniquely barcoded TCR beta cDNA molecule per two T cells was captured by template switching. Age-related changes in TCR beta repertoire diversity were measured in the study by deep sequencing normalized with unique cDNA molecular identifiers. The donors were divided into four age groups: young (average approximately 17 years), middle-aged (over 35), aged (about 62) and long-lived (about 90). To avoid experimental bias, donors of different ages were spread randomly across the sequencing lanes. For two donors (one aged 18 to 30 and one aged 80 or older), the study analyzed two additional independent replicas of 1 million unique cDNA reads from the same blood draw.

Summary of the overall study and its limitations: Total diversity estimates from one million sequenced T cells were considered lower bounds and underestimates. Donor CMV infection status was unknown, potentially confounding age-related changes in expanded clonotypes. As age increased, observed TCR beta diversity per million T cells dropped in a roughly linear way, and a significant reduction was already evident by age approximately 40. Because profiling used bulk unsorted PBMCs, naive and antigen-experienced compartments could not be compared conclusively. Compared with the aged group, more naive CD4+ T cells, fewer expanded clones and increased TCR diversity were shown by the long-lived group, suggesting age selection. There was a strong correlation between observed TCR beta diversity and the percentage of naive T cells measured by flow cytometry.

Comments on this clonotype: It lacks a known antigen. Base-call qualities are not available, and no considerably larger clone is one nucleotide away.

The method behind the library was 5' RACE. Sequencing was carried out with an Illumina HiSeq 2500. The second PCR ran for roughly 7 to 11 cycles and used a J-beta primer mix along with a sample-barcoded 5' primer. A template-switch 5' adaptor carrying 12 random nucleotides introduced a unique molecular identifier onto each TCR beta cDNA molecule. At least 2.5 million CDR3-containing paired-end reads were obtained from each sample. All of the RNA was converted into first-strand cDNA using the Mint cDNA synthesis kit, with a TRBC-specific oligonucleotide serving as the primer. After uracil-DNA glycosylase treatment, a first 18-cycle PCR used universal primers M1SS and BC2_uni_R on all cDNA. For the original study's pipeline: Normalization of each sample was performed by random selection of 1 million high-quality reads, each carrying a distinct molecular identifier. Reads sharing molecular identifiers were discarded rather than binned into consensus sequences. MiTCR, set to a Q25 quality threshold and the strictest error-elimination algorithm, was used for CDR3 identification, clonotype clustering and error correction. A nonparametric unseen species model using Euler transformation provided a lower-bound estimate of total TCR beta diversity. TCRdb passed the public sequencing reads through fastp at Q25 and MiXCR, retaining productive beta sequences. Every entry covers one CDR3 protein and lists the most common genes and DNA from its rows. These V and J calls rely on TCRdb rather than the paper's analysis. The sample table shows hundreds of thousands of distinct CDR3 sequences, and roughly half are seen once. The top ten clones comprise under 65% of the sample.

Systemically healthy Caucasian individuals from Russia, about 38 in total and aged 6 to 90 years, were included as donors. Each donor gave around 9.5 milliliters of peripheral blood, collected into EDTA-treated Vacutainer tubes. Ficoll-Paque density-gradient centrifugation was used to isolate PBMCs, with at least 7 million obtained per sample. Total RNA, at least 5.5 micrograms per sample, was extracted from PBMCs with Trizol reagent. For every donor, an aliquot of PBMCs went through flow cytometry to measure the percentages of naive CD45RAhigh/CD27high T cells. V and J are trimmed by 8 bases and 0 bases, and the gene matches miss 3 bases of the junction. Via the germline V gene, CDR1 is SNHLY and CDR2 FYNNEI. CDR3 length: 14 amino acids, cysteine to phenylalanine. Left in the record is the CDR3 DNA by itself, 42 bases read in frame from the first base.

The rearranged chain carries TRBV2 and TRBJ1-5; 8 junctional bases match TRBD1. Sequencing input: blood. The receptor's source is a man in his sixties in good health. The DNA reads as follows: TGTGCCAGCCACAGGGGGACTAGCAATCAGCCCCAGCATTTT. This codes for CASHRGTSNQPQHF.